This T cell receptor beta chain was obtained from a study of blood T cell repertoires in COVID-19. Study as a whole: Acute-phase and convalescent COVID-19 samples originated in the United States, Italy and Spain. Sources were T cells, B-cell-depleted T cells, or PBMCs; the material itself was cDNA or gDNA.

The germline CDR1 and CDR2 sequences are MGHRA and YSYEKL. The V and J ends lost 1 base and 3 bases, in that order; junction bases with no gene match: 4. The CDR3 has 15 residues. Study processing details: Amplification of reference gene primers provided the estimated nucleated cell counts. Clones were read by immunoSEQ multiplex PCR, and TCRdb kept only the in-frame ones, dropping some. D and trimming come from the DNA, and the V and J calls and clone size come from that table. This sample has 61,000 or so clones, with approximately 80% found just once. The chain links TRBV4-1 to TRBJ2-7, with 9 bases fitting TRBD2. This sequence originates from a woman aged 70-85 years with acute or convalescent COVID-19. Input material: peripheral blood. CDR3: CASSQVAGAYYEQYF. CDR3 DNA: TGCGCCAGCAGCCAAGTAGCGGGGGCCTACTACGAGCAGTACTTC.